These T cell receptor beta chains were read from a single sample in a study of beta chain features in type 1 diabetes. Using immunoSEQ multiplex PCR, the repertoire was profiled, and TCRdb retains in-frame clones only, with some absent. The sample holds 450,000 to 550,000 clones, approximately 28% seen once. Sequencing was done on a sample of naive CD4+ T cells from blood. The receptors were sampled from a man aged 18 to 30 in good health. Both conserved end residues are part of each CDR3. D genes are given only for firm matches. Clone size appears in some rows only: once, few, many, or a class for an expanded clone.

TRBV29-1	16	TRBJ2-2	few	TRBD2	CSGGGQREGLAGELFF	TGCAGCGGGGGAGGGCAGCGGGAGGGCCTCGCCGGGGAGCTGTTTTTT
TRBV5-1	14	TRBJ2-3	.	TRBD1	CASSLGTVTDTQYF	TGCGCCAGCAGCTTAGGGACAGTCACAGATACGCAGTATTTT
TRBV29-1	14	TRBJ2-2	few	TRBD2	CSARLAANTGELFF	TGCAGCGCAAGACTAGCGGCGAACACCGGGGAGCTGTTTTTT
TRBV2	13	TRBJ2-3	.	.	CATQLGITDTQYF	TGTGCCACCCAGTTGGGGATCACAGATACGCAGTATTTT
TRBV27	15	TRBJ2-5	few	.	CASGTLRQREETQYF	TGTGCCAGCGGAACCTTAAGACAGAGGGAAGAGACCCAGTACTTC
TRBV9	16	TRBJ2-6	few	.	CASSVTGNSGANVLTF	TGTGCCAGCAGCGTAACAGGAAACTCTGGGGCCAACGTCCTGACTTTC
TRBV7-7	16	TRBJ2-1	.	.	CASSLRPRGSYNEQFF	TGTGCCAGCAGCTTAAGACCGAGGGGCTCCTACAATGAGCAGTTCTTC
TRBV27	13	TRBJ1-1	.	.	CASSPTGRTEAFF	TGTGCCAGCAGTCCCACAGGGCGCACTGAAGCTTTCTTT
TRBV29-1	14	TRBJ2-2	.	TRBD2	CSVRREGNTGELFF	TGCAGCGTTCGCAGGGAGGGGAACACCGGGGAGCTGTTTTTT
TRBV29-1	14	TRBJ1-1	few	.	CSAQSGGMNTEAFF	TGCAGCGCCCAAAGCGGGGGTATGAACACTGAAGCTTTCTTT
TRBV2	13	TRBJ2-5	.	.	CASSGRDGETQYF	TGTGCCAGCAGTGGAAGGGACGGAGAGACCCAGTACTTC
TRBV28	12	TRBJ2-7	.	.	CASTGNSYEQYF	TGTGCCAGCACAGGTAACTCCTACGAGCAGTACTTC
TRBV2	12	TRBJ2-7	.	.	CASRETNIEQYF	TGTGCCAGCAGGGAAACTAACATCGAGCAGTACTTC
TRBV7-2	15	TRBJ2-5	few	TRBD2	CASSFGGRADETQYF	TGTGCCAGCAGCTTTGGTGGGAGGGCGGATGAGACCCAGTACTTC
TRBV29-1	14	TRBJ2-5	.	TRBD2	CSVETSLGQETQYF	TGCAGCGTGGAGACTAGCCTGGGGCAAGAGACCCAGTACTTC
TRBV7-2	14	TRBJ2-7	.	.	CASSLASPPYEQYF	TGTGCCAGCAGCTTAGCATCACCACCCTACGAGCAGTACTTC
TRBV29-1	12	TRBJ2-5	.	TRBD2	CSVEGRGGTRYF	TGCAGCGTTGAAGGCCGGGGGGGGACCCGGTACTTC